The rows below give T cell receptor beta chains drawn from one sample of a study of T cell changes during pregnancy in multiple sclerosis. Clones were read by immunoSEQ multiplex PCR, and TCRdb kept only the in-frame ones, dropping some. The sample lists approximately 70,000 clones, 85% to 95% occurring once. The material was peripheral blood, obtained in the third trimester of pregnancy. The receptors were sampled from a female donor with multiple sclerosis, enrolled in a pregnancy study. The CDR3 runs from the conserved cysteine through the conserved F or W. The order of the fields is V gene, CDR3 length, J gene, D gene, clone size, CDR3 protein, CDR3 DNA. The D gene is left open where the match is weak. The size of a clone is reported for some rows only, either as once, few or many, or as a class for expanded clones.

V gene: TRBV6-4; CDR3 length: 15; J gene: TRBJ2-1; D gene: TRBD2; clone size: -; CDR3 protein: CASSETSGSQNEQFF; CDR3 DNA: TGTGCCAGCAGTGAAACTAGCGGGAGTCAGAATGAGCAGTTCTTC
V gene: TRBV6-1; CDR3 length: 13; J gene: TRBJ1-3; D gene: -; clone size: once; CDR3 protein: CASLWGPGNTIYF; CDR3 DNA: TGTGCCAGCTTGTGGGGCCCTGGAAACACCATATATTTT
V gene: TRBV5-1; CDR3 length: 14; J gene: TRBJ2-3; D gene: -; clone size: -; CDR3 protein: CASRQGGSTDTQYF; CDR3 DNA: TGCGCCAGCAGGCAGGGGGGAAGCACAGATACGCAGTATTTT
V gene: TRBV6-4; CDR3 length: 14; J gene: TRBJ2-3; D gene: TRBD2; clone size: -; CDR3 protein: CASSEAGGSDTQYF; CDR3 DNA: TGTGCCAGCAGTGAGGCGGGAGGGTCAGATACGCAGTATTTT
V gene: TRBV27; CDR3 length: 16; J gene: TRBJ2-5; D gene: -; clone size: -; CDR3 protein: CASSLMGGMGRETQYF; CDR3 DNA: TGTGCCAGCAGTTTAATGGGCGGGATGGGGCGGGAGACCCAGTACTTC
V gene: TRBV20-1; CDR3 length: 11; J gene: TRBJ2-7; D gene: TRBD1; clone size: -; CDR3 protein: CSASGTGEQYF; CDR3 DNA: TGCAGTGCCTCCGGGACAGGCGAGCAGTACTTC
V gene: TRBV7-2; CDR3 length: 15; J gene: TRBJ2-2; D gene: -; clone size: once; CDR3 protein: CASSLAPSSAGELFF; CDR3 DNA: TGTGCCAGCAGCTTAGCACCCTCTAGCGCCGGGGAGCTGTTTTTT
V gene: TRBV5-4; CDR3 length: 13; J gene: TRBJ1-4; D gene: -; clone size: -; CDR3 protein: CASSSFPNEKLFF; CDR3 DNA: TGTGCCAGCAGCTCCTTCCCTAATGAAAAACTGTTTTTT
V gene: TRBV5-1; CDR3 length: 14; J gene: TRBJ2-7; D gene: TRBD1; clone size: -; CDR3 protein: CASSSGQGSYEQYF; CDR3 DNA: TGCGCCAGCAGCTCGGGACAGGGTTCGTACGAGCAGTACTTC
V gene: TRBV27; CDR3 length: 17; J gene: TRBJ2-7; D gene: TRBD2; clone size: -; CDR3 protein: CASSSPLTSGRGYEQYF; CDR3 DNA: TGTGCCAGCAGTTCTCCCTTGACTAGCGGGAGAGGGTACGAGCAGTACTTC
V gene: TRBV19; CDR3 length: 17; J gene: TRBJ2-1; D gene: TRBD2; clone size: -; CDR3 protein: CASTGNIREGTYNEQFF; CDR3 DNA: TGTGCCAGTACCGGTAACATCAGGGAGGGTACCTACAATGAGCAGTTCTTC
V gene: TRBV7-9; CDR3 length: 16; J gene: TRBJ2-1; D gene: TRBD2; clone size: -; CDR3 protein: CASIPRTSPSYNEQFF; CDR3 DNA: TGTGCCAGCATTCCCCGGACTAGTCCCTCCTACAATGAGCAGTTCTTC
V gene: TRBV19; CDR3 length: 16; J gene: TRBJ2-1; D gene: TRBD2; clone size: once; CDR3 protein: CASSATSGSSYNEQFF; CDR3 DNA: TGTGCCAGTAGTGCTACTAGCGGGAGCTCCTACAATGAGCAGTTCTTC
V gene: TRBV7-3; CDR3 length: 14; J gene: TRBJ2-1; D gene: TRBD2; clone size: -; CDR3 protein: CASSLTTSGIGQFF; CDR3 DNA: TGTGCCAGCAGCTTAACGACTAGCGGGATAGGGCAGTTCTTC
V gene: TRBV28; CDR3 length: 14; J gene: TRBJ1-4; D gene: TRBD1; clone size: once; CDR3 protein: CASSSQGVREKLFF; CDR3 DNA: TGTGCCAGCAGCTCACAGGGGGTCAGGGAAAAACTGTTTTTT
V gene: TRBV30; CDR3 length: 12; J gene: TRBJ1-1; D gene: -; clone size: -; CDR3 protein: CAWKRWASEAFF; CDR3 DNA: TGTGCCTGGAAGCGGTGGGCGAGTGAAGCTTTCTTT
V gene: TRBV4-1; CDR3 length: 15; J gene: TRBJ1-5; D gene: -; clone size: -; CDR3 protein: CASSQDGGDHQPQHF; CDR3 DNA: TGCGCCAGCAGCCAAGATGGCGGGGACCATCAGCCCCAGCATTTT
V gene: TRBV10-2; CDR3 length: 14; J gene: TRBJ2-7; D gene: TRBD1; clone size: -; CDR3 protein: CASRQGAPPYEQYF; CDR3 DNA: TGCGCCAGCAGACAGGGGGCGCCCCCCTACGAGCAGTACTTC